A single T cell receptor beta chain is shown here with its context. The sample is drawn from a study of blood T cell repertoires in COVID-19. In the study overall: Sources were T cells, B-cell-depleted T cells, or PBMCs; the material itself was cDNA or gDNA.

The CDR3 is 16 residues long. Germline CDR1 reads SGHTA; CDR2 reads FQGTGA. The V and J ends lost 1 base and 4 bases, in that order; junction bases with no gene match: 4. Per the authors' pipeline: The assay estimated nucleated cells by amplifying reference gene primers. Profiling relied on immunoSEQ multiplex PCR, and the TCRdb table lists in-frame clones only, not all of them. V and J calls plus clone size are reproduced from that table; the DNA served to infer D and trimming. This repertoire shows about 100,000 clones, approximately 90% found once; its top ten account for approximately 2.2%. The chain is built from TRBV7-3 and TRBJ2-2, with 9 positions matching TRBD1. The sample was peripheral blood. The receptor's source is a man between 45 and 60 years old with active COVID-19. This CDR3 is CASSLRQGGTTGELFF. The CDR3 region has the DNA TGTGCCAGCAGCTTAAGACAGGGGGGGACCACCGGGGAGCTGTTTTTT.